This T cell receptor beta chain emerged from a study of control samples from healthy donors and cancer patients. The CDR3 consists of 15 residues. V lost 3 bases, J lost 4 bases, and 15 bases lay in between. Germline values: CDR1 DFQATT, CDR2 SNEGSKA (reference sequence). This table comes from immunoSEQ multiplex PCR, and its TCRdb copy is limited to in-frame clones, with some not included. The data show 250,000 to 300,000 clones, over 70% seen once. The chain carries TRBV20-1 and TRBJ2-2, with D unclear. The clonotype originates from a woman aged 55 to 70 with lung cancer. The sample was PBMCs. The CDR3 DNA is TGCAGTGCTAGTAACAGCCGGCTAGTCACCGGGGAGCTGTTTTTT. Encoded protein: CSASNSRLVTGELFF.